This T cell receptor beta chain is drawn from a study of technical replicates of blood from a handful of donors. V lost 3 bases to trimming and J lost 6 bases; unmatched junction nucleotides: 6. The CDR3 has 15 residues. In germline, CDR1 is MDHEN, CDR2 SYDVKM. The protocol was immunoSEQ multiplex PCR, while the TCRdb copy is restricted to in-frame clones and leaves out a portion. The sample has tens of thousands of clones; 85% to 95% are singletons. The sequenced sample was T cells isolated from PBMCs. This TCR was sampled from a human donor in good health. This chain connects TRBV28 to TRBJ2-2; 8 bases match TRBD2. The CDR3 bases are TGTGCCAGCAGTTTTTTTTCTAGCGGGCCCGGGGAGCTGTTTTTT. It specifies CASSFFSSGPGELFF. Based on the CDR3 plus reference TRBV28 and TRBJ2-2, the full variable domain is DVKVTQSSRYLVKRTGEKVFLECVQDMDHENMFWYRQDPGLGLRLIYFSYDVKMKEKGDIPEGYSVSREKKERFSLILESASTNQTSMYLCASSFFSSGPGELFFGEGSRLTVL.